These T cell receptor beta chains were read from a single sample in a study of CD8 T cells in ankylosing spondylitis. TCRdb re-called the 5' RACE reads through MiXCR, storing one row per CDR3 protein. The data hold 200,000 to 300,000 distinct CDR3 sequences, with approximately 9% observed a single time. Material for sequencing was blood, either unsorted or a sorted T cell fraction (not recorded which). Receptors originate from a male donor with ankylosing spondylitis or in good health (not recorded which). The CDR3 runs from the conserved cysteine through the conserved F or W. The D gene is left open where the match is weak. Size tells how often a clone was seen (once, few, many) or the class of an expanded clone, and some rows leave it out.

J: TRBJ2-7
size: many
D: .
V: TRBV20-1
CDR3: CSAREHGQFSYEQYF
DNA: TGCAGTGCTAGAGAGCACGGACAATTCTCCTACGAGCAGTACTTC

J: TRBJ1-5
size: many
D: TRBD1
V: TRBV7-2
CDR3: CASSSRQGAGQPQHF
DNA: TGTGCCAGCAGCTCCCGACAGGGGGCGGGTCAGCCCCAGCATTTT

J: TRBJ2-7
size: many
D: .
V: TRBV28
CDR3: CASSTTGSYYEQYF
DNA: TGTGCCAGCAGTACAACAGGCAGTTACTACGAGCAGTACTTC

J: TRBJ2-5
size: .
D: TRBD2
V: TRBV20-1
CDR3: CSAPRGGIQETQYF
DNA: TGCAGTGCCCCGCGGGGGGGCATACAAGAGACCCAGTACTTC

J: TRBJ1-1
size: many
D: .
V: TRBV20-1
CDR3: CSAERSGRAEAFF
DNA: TGCAGTGCGGAGAGGAGCGGCAGGGCCGAAGCTTTCTTT

J: TRBJ2-7
size: .
D: .
V: TRBV7-2
CDR3: CASSFLPHVSEQYF
DNA: TGTGCCAGCAGCTTTCTACCTCATGTATCCGAGCAGTACTTC

J: TRBJ2-1
size: many
D: .
V: TRBV3-1
CDR3: CASSSRALSSYNEQFF
DNA: TGTGCCAGCAGCTCCCGTGCCCTGAGCTCCTACAATGAGCAGTTCTTC

J: TRBJ2-3
size: many
D: .
V: TRBV10-3
CDR3: CAIRDSNTDTQYF
DNA: TGTGCCATCAGGGACAGCAACACAGATACGCAGTATTTT

J: TRBJ1-1
size: many
D: .
V: TRBV7-9
CDR3: CASSLAMNTEAFF
DNA: TGTGCCAGCAGCTTAGCTATGAACACTGAAGCTTTCTTT

J: TRBJ2-7
size: many
D: .
V: TRBV2
CDR3: CASSVDFYEQYF
DNA: TGTGCCAGCAGTGTAGACTTCTACGAGCAGTACTTC

J: TRBJ2-1
size: many
D: .
V: TRBV5-1
CDR3: CASNTDLTGPGEQFF
DNA: TGCGCCAGCAATACAGACTTAACAGGGCCAGGTGAGCAGTTCTTC

J: TRBJ1-4
size: many
D: TRBD1
V: TRBV20-1
CDR3: CSAPPGTGSEKLFF
DNA: TGCAGTGCCCCCCCCGGGACAGGGTCGGAAAAACTGTTTTTT

J: TRBJ1-4
size: many
D: .
V: TRBV12-3/TRBV12-4
CDR3: CASSTGLNEKLFF
DNA: TGTGCCAGCAGTACGGGGCTCAATGAAAAACTGTTTTTT

J: TRBJ2-2
size: .
D: .
V: TRBV7-2
CDR3: CASRAGFLGAGELFF
DNA: TGTGCCAGCAGAGCGGGCTTCCTGGGGGCCGGGGAGCTGTTTTTT

J: TRBJ1-3
size: many
D: .
V: TRBV7-9
CDR3: CASSLMVSSGNTIYF
DNA: TGTGCCAGCAGCTTAATGGTATCCTCTGGAAACACCATATATTTT

J: TRBJ1-2
size: many
D: .
V: TRBV5-1
CDR3: CASSQGDGYTF
DNA: TGCGCCAGCAGTCAAGGCGATGGCTACACCTTC

J: TRBJ1-5
size: many
D: .
V: TRBV12-3/TRBV12-4
CDR3: CATPEGLTSQPQHF
DNA: TGTGCCACCCCGGAGGGGCTGACAAGCCAGCCCCAGCATTTT

J: TRBJ2-2
size: .
D: .
V: TRBV7-2
CDR3: CASSSPAGRRNTGELFF
DNA: TGTGCCAGCAGCTCCCCGGCGGGACGGAGGAACACCGGGGAGCTGTTTTTT

J: TRBJ1-2
size: many
D: .
V: TRBV29-1
CDR3: CSVDISRYGYTF
DNA: TGCAGCGTTGATATCAGCCGCTATGGCTACACCTTC

J: TRBJ2-1
size: many
D: TRBD1
V: TRBV11-1
CDR3: CASSPKSRWTGTLDEQFF
DNA: TGTGCCAGCAGCCCCAAATCCCGCTGGACAGGGACCCTGGATGAGCAGTTCTTC

J: TRBJ2-7
size: few
D: .
V: TRBV29-1
CDR3: CSSRDPQGEQYF
DNA: TGCAGCTCCCGGGACCCTCAGGGGGAGCAGTACTTC

J: TRBJ2-1
size: .
D: TRBD2
V: TRBV10-2
CDR3: CASREPGGNEQFF
DNA: TGCGCCAGCAGGGAGCCGGGAGGGAATGAGCAGTTCTTC

J: TRBJ2-1
size: many
D: .
V: TRBV6-2/TRBV6-3
CDR3: CASSYSAGFGFF
DNA: TGTGCCAGCAGTTACTCGGCGGGGTTTGGGTTCTTC

J: TRBJ2-7
size: .
D: .
V: TRBV6-1
CDR3: CAKMGTSNTYEQYF
DNA: TGTGCCAAGATGGGGACCTCGAATACCTACGAGCAGTACTTC

J: TRBJ2-6
size: .
D: .
V: TRBV24-1
CDR3: CATSEASSGANVLTF
DNA: TGTGCCACCAGTGAAGCGAGCTCTGGGGCCAACGTCCTGACTTTC

J: TRBJ2-3
size: many
D: .
V: TRBV27
CDR3: CASRPRGGINTDTQYF
DNA: TGTGCCAGCAGGCCCCGGGGCGGGATCAACACAGATACGCAGTATTTT

J: TRBJ2-7
size: many
D: TRBD1
V: TRBV20-1
CDR3: CSAGTDALAEQYF
DNA: TGCAGTGCAGGGACAGACGCTTTGGCCGAGCAGTACTTC

J: TRBJ1-2
size: many
D: .
V: TRBV9
CDR3: CASNPVEGTYGYTF
DNA: TGTGCCAGCAACCCCGTAGAGGGGACCTATGGCTACACCTTC

J: TRBJ2-1
size: many
D: .
V: TRBV29-1
CDR3: CSVDRIREFGQFF
DNA: TGCAGCGTTGATCGAATCCGGGAATTCGGGCAGTTCTTC

J: TRBJ2-3
size: many
D: .
V: TRBV5-1
CDR3: CASSLLGEAQYF
DNA: TGCGCCAGCAGCTTGTTGGGGGAGGCGCAGTATTTT

J: TRBJ2-7
size: few
D: TRBD2
V: TRBV9
CDR3: CASSVDGGRAQEQYF
DNA: TGTGCCAGCAGCGTAGATGGCGGGAGGGCTCAAGAGCAGTACTTC

J: TRBJ2-5
size: many
D: .
V: TRBV5-6
CDR3: CASSPQGEETQYF
DNA: TGTGCCAGCAGCCCGCAAGGGGAAGAGACCCAGTACTTC

J: TRBJ1-2
size: many
D: .
V: TRBV5-6
CDR3: CASSGGTANYGYTF
DNA: TGTGCCAGCAGCGGAGGGACGGCTAACTATGGCTACACCTTC

J: TRBJ2-5
size: many
D: .
V: TRBV3-1
CDR3: CASSQDGVRQETQYF
DNA: TGTGCCAGCAGCCAAGATGGAGTCAGGCAAGAGACCCAGTACTTC

J: TRBJ2-7
size: many
D: .
V: TRBV6-5
CDR3: CASSYSEMSPYEQYF
DNA: TGTGCCAGCAGTTACTCCGAAATGAGCCCCTACGAGCAGTACTTC

J: TRBJ1-1
size: many
D: .
V: TRBV5-5
CDR3: CASSLAEGRYTEAFF
DNA: TGTGCCAGCAGCTTGGCCGAGGGCAGGTACACTGAAGCTTTCTTT

J: TRBJ1-1
size: .
D: .
V: TRBV29-1
CDR3: CSVAGAVNTEAFF
DNA: TGCAGCGTCGCGGGGGCGGTGAACACTGAAGCTTTCTTT

J: TRBJ2-1
size: .
D: .
V: TRBV5-5
CDR3: CASSLAPSLGNEQFF
DNA: TGTGCCAGCAGCTTGGCCCCTAGCTTGGGGAATGAGCAGTTCTTC

J: TRBJ2-1
size: many
D: .
V: TRBV20-1
CDR3: CSASRATSPYYNEQFF
DNA: TGCAGTGCTAGTAGGGCTACCTCCCCCTACTACAATGAGCAGTTCTTC

J: TRBJ1-4
size: few
D: .
V: TRBV12-3/TRBV12-4
CDR3: CASSFEGSGEKLFF
DNA: TGTGCCAGCAGTTTTGAGGGGAGTGGCGAAAAACTGTTTTTT

J: TRBJ1-5
size: .
D: TRBD1
V: TRBV7-9
CDR3: CASSPTGLQPQHF
DNA: TGTGCCAGCAGCCCGACAGGGCTTCAGCCCCAGCATTTT

J: TRBJ1-5
size: medium-sized
D: .
V: TRBV7-2
CDR3: CASSSRVGSNQPQHF
DNA: TGTGCCAGCAGCTCGCGAGTTGGTAGCAATCAGCCCCAGCATTTT

J: TRBJ1-1
size: few
D: TRBD1
V: TRBV30
CDR3: CAWSVGGQLEAFF
DNA: TGTGCCTGGAGTGTAGGGGGACAGCTAGAAGCTTTCTTT

J: TRBJ2-3
size: many
D: .
V: TRBV20-1
CDR3: CSARPTPTDTQYF
DNA: TGCAGTGCCCGGCCAACCCCTACCGATACGCAGTATTTT

J: TRBJ1-1
size: many
D: TRBD1
V: TRBV27
CDR3: CASSLYGWGQGDSEAFF
DNA: TGTGCCAGCAGTTTATATGGTTGGGGACAGGGGGATTCTGAAGCTTTCTTT

J: TRBJ2-7
size: few
D: TRBD1
V: TRBV3-1
CDR3: CASSRGQETHEQYF
DNA: TGTGCCAGCAGCCGGGGACAGGAGACTCACGAGCAGTACTTC

J: TRBJ1-5
size: .
D: TRBD1
V: TRBV3-1
CDR3: CASSQGPGTANQPQHF
DNA: TGTGCCAGCAGCCAAGGACCTGGGACAGCCAATCAGCCCCAGCATTTT

J: TRBJ2-3
size: many
D: .
V: TRBV12-3/TRBV12-4
CDR3: CASSLELTDTQYF
DNA: TGTGCCAGCAGTTTAGAGCTCACAGATACGCAGTATTTT

J: TRBJ1-1
size: many
D: TRBD1
V: TRBV20-1
CDR3: CSAHGQGYTEAFF
DNA: TGCAGTGCACACGGACAGGGCTACACTGAAGCTTTCTTT

J: TRBJ2-1
size: .
D: TRBD2
V: TRBV6-2/TRBV6-3
CDR3: CASSSSGSPSYNEQFF
DNA: TGTGCCAGCAGTTCTAGCGGGAGCCCATCCTACAATGAGCAGTTCTTC

J: TRBJ2-2
size: .
D: TRBD2
V: TRBV7-2
CDR3: CASSLAPPLAGGRNTGELFF
DNA: TGTGCCAGCAGCTTAGCCCCCCCACTAGCGGGAGGCCGGAACACCGGGGAGCTGTTTTTT

J: TRBJ2-1
size: many
D: .
V: TRBV12-3/TRBV12-4
CDR3: CASSFSTTGGEQFF
DNA: TGTGCCAGCAGTTTTTCGACTACCGGAGGTGAGCAGTTCTTC

J: TRBJ1-1
size: .
D: .
V: TRBV20-1
CDR3: CSALETGKPESFF
DNA: TGCAGTGCTCTCGAGACGGGGAAACCTGAATCTTTCTTT

J: TRBJ2-7
size: many
D: .
V: TRBV29-1
CDR3: CSVVEARSSYEQYF
DNA: TGCAGCGTTGTAGAGGCACGGAGCTCCTACGAGCAGTACTTC

J: TRBJ1-2
size: .
D: TRBD1
V: TRBV29-1
CDR3: CSVEDLQGFDGYTF
DNA: TGCAGCGTTGAAGACCTACAGGGGTTCGATGGCTACACCTTC

J: TRBJ2-3
size: many
D: .
V: TRBV10-2
CDR3: CATEGSSSTDTQYF
DNA: TGCGCCACCGAGGGGTCCTCTAGCACAGATACGCAGTATTTT

J: TRBJ2-2
size: .
D: TRBD2
V: TRBV3-1
CDR3: CASSQAGRDTGELFF
DNA: TGTGCCAGCAGCCAAGCGGGGAGGGACACCGGGGAGCTGTTTTTT

J: TRBJ2-1
size: .
D: TRBD1
V: TRBV20-1
CDR3: CSSLPKGAEQFF
DNA: TGCAGTTCCTTACCCAAGGGGGCTGAGCAGTTCTTC